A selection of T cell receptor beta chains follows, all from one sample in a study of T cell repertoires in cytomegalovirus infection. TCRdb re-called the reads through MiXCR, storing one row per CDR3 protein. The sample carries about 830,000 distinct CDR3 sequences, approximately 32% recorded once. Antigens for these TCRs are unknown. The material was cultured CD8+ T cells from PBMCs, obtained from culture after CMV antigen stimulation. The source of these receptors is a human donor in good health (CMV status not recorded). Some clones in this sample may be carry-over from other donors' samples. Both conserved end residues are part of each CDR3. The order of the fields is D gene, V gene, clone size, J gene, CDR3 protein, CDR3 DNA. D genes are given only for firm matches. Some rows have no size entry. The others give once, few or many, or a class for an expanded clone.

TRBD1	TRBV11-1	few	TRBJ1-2	CASSSPLDRGNRYGYTF	TGTGCCAGCAGCTCACCTTTAGACAGGGGAAATCGCTATGGCTACACCTTC
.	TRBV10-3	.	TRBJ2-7	CAISVFGSAAKSISYEQYF	TGTGCCATCAGTGTGTTCGGGTCGGCAGCGAAGTCTATTTCCTACGAGCAGTACTTC
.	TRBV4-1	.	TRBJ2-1	CASSHSRGTYAGNEQFF	TGCGCCAGCAGCCACTCCCGGGGGACCTACGCTGGGAATGAGCAGTTCTTC
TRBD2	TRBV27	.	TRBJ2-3	CASSLTSGGRQYF	TGTGCCAGCAGTCTCACTAGCGGGGGCCGCCAGTATTTT
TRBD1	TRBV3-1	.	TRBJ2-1	CASSWDRQVNEQFF	TGTGCCAGCAGTTGGGACAGGCAGGTCAATGAGCAGTTCTTC
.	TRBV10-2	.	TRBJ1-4	CASAGGINEKLFF	TGCGCCAGTGCTGGGGGGATTAATGAAAAACTGTTTTTT
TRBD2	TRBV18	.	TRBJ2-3	CASSLPRLAAYTDTQYF	TGTGCCAGCTCACTCCCTCGACTAGCCGCCTACACAGATACGCAGTATTTT
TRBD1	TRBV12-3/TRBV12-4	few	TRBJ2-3	CASSLAPYPRGRTDTQYF	TGTGCCAGCAGTTTAGCCCCTTACCCCAGGGGGCGGACAGATACGCAGTATTTT
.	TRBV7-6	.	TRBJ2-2	CASSYPPGELFF	TGTGCTAGCAGCTACCCCCCCGGGGAGCTGTTTTTT
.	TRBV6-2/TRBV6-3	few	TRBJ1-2	CASSPGEALYGYTF	TGTGCCAGCAGCCCAGGGGAGGCCCTCTATGGCTACACCTTC
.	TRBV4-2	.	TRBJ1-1	CASSQERIGDRTEAFF	TGTGCCAGCAGCCAAGAGAGGATAGGGGATAGGACTGAAGCTTTCTTT
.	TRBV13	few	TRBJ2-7	CASSLEGVQQYF	TGTGCCAGCAGCTTAGAGGGAGTCCAGCAGTACTTC
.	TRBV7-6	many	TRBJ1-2	CASSSQEKDGYTF	TGTGCCAGCAGCTCACAGGAGAAGGATGGCTACACCTTC
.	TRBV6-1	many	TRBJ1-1	CASSPDTTDKSTEAFF	TGTGCCAGCAGCCCTGACACGACAGACAAGTCCACTGAAGCTTTCTTT
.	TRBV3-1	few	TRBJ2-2	CASSPRWGGTGELFF	TGTGCCAGCAGCCCCCGTTGGGGAGGCACCGGGGAGCTGTTTTTT
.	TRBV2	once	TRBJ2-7	CASSPGTNSRSSYEQYF	TGTGCCAGCAGTCCAGGGACAAACTCTAGGAGCTCCTACGAGCAGTACTTC
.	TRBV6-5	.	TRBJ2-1	CASSYSNGGGREQFF	TGTGCCAGCAGTTACTCGAATGGAGGGGGCAGGGAGCAGTTCTTC
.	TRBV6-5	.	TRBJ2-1	CASTWGSRRDEQFF	TGTGCCAGCACTTGGGGGAGCCGGCGGGATGAGCAGTTCTTC
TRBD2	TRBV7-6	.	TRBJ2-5	CASSLAWERGGQETQYF	TGTGCCAGCAGCTTAGCATGGGAGCGGGGGGGCCAAGAGACCCAGTACTTC
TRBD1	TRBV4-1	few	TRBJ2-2	CASWGTGSFPNTGELFF	TGCGCCAGCTGGGGGACAGGGAGCTTTCCGAACACCGGGGAGCTGTTTTTT
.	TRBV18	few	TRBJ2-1	CASSPPGDPLYDNEQFF	TGTGCCAGCTCACCCCCGGGAGACCCCCTATACGACAATGAGCAGTTCTTC
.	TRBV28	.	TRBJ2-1	CASSTQDYPSYNEQFF	TGTGCCAGCAGTACCCAGGACTACCCGTCCTACAATGAGCAGTTCTTC
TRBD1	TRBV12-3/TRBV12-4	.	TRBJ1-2	CASNDLGTGGSYGYTF	TGTGCCAGCAACGACCTAGGGACAGGGGGAAGCTATGGCTACACCTTC
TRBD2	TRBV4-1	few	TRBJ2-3	CASSPGGLDRNTQYF	TGCGCCAGCAGCCCGGGGGGACTAGATAGGAATACGCAGTATTTT
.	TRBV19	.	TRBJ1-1	CATLGVGGAFF	TGTGCCACTCTAGGGGTCGGAGGAGCTTTCTTT
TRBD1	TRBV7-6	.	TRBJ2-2	CASSSSQGAGELFF	TGTGCCAGCAGCTCATCACAGGGGGCCGGGGAGCTGTTTTTT
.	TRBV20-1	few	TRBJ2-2	CSARDRGSSLYGELFF	TGCAGTGCTAGAGATCGGGGGAGCAGCCTATACGGGGAGCTGTTTTTT
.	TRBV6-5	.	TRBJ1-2	CASSNLTGQGVYGYTF	TGTGCCAGCAGTAACCTGACGGGGCAGGGTGTCTATGGCTACACCTTC
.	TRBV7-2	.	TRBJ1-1	CASSFSGFNTEAFF	TGTGCCAGCAGCTTCAGCGGGTTCAACACTGAAGCTTTCTTT
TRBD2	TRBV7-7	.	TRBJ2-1	CTSSLRGGSYNEQFF	TGTACTAGCAGCCTCCGCGGGGGTTCCTACAATGAGCAGTTCTTC
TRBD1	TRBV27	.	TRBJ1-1	CASSPTTGATEAFF	TGTGCCAGCAGTCCGACGACAGGGGCCACTGAAGCTTTCTTT
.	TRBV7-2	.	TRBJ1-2	CASSLVKAPNYGYTF	TGTGCCAGCAGCCTCGTAAAAGCCCCTAACTATGGCTACACCTTC
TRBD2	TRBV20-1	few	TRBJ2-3	CSARVPVLAGASTDTQYF	TGCAGTGCTAGAGTCCCTGTTTTAGCGGGGGCTAGCACAGATACGCAGTATTTT
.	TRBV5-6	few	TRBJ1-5	CASSTGTLNQPQHF	TGTGCCAGCAGTACCGGGACCCTTAATCAGCCCCAGCATTTT
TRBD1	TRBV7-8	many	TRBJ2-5	CASSLEGTGFTREETQYF	TGTGCCAGCAGCTTAGAAGGGACAGGTTTCACAAGGGAAGAGACCCAGTACTTC
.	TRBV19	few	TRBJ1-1	CASSISQPNTEAFF	TGTGCCAGTAGTATATCCCAGCCTAACACTGAAGCTTTCTTT
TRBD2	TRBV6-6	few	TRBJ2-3	CASSSLTAGVDTQYF	TGTGCCAGCAGTTCCCTGACGGCGGGGGTGGATACGCAGTATTTT
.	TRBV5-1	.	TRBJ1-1	CASSGGTEVPFPMNTEAFF	TGCGCCAGCAGCGGGGGAACTGAGGTCCCGTTCCCGATGAACACTGAAGCTTTCTTT
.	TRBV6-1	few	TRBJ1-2	CASSEQQGHNYGYTF	TGTGCCAGCAGCGAGCAACAGGGCCATAACTATGGCTACACCTTC
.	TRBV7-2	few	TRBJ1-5	CASSIPGMNQPQHF	TGTGCCAGCAGCATTCCGGGGATGAATCAGCCCCAGCATTTT
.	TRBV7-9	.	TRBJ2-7	CASSLSAGNYEQYF	TGTGCCAGCAGCTTATCGGCAGGCAACTACGAGCAGTACTTC
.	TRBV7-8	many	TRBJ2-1	CASSLERRDPYNEQFF	TGTGCCAGCAGCTTAGAGCGCAGGGACCCCTACAATGAGCAGTTCTTC
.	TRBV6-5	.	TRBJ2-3	CASSYDGRTDTQYF	TGTGCCAGCAGTTACGACGGGCGCACAGATACGCAGTATTTT
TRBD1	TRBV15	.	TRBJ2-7	CATRGRDSPYEQYF	TGTGCCACCAGGGGCCGGGACAGTCCCTACGAGCAGTACTTC
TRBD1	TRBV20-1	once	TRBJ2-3	CSARSLGQGFILTDTQYF	TGCAGTGCTAGAAGTTTGGGACAGGGTTTTATATTGACAGATACGCAGTATTTT
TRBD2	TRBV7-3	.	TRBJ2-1	CASSITGGLYNEQFF	TGTGCCAGCAGCATAACGGGGGGGCTCTACAATGAGCAGTTCTTC
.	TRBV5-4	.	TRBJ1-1	CASSLGALLNTEAFF	TGTGCCAGCAGCTTGGGAGCTTTACTTAACACTGAAGCTTTCTTT
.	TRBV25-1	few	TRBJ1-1	CASRSKNTEAFF	TGTGCCAGCAGAAGTAAGAACACTGAAGCTTTCTTT